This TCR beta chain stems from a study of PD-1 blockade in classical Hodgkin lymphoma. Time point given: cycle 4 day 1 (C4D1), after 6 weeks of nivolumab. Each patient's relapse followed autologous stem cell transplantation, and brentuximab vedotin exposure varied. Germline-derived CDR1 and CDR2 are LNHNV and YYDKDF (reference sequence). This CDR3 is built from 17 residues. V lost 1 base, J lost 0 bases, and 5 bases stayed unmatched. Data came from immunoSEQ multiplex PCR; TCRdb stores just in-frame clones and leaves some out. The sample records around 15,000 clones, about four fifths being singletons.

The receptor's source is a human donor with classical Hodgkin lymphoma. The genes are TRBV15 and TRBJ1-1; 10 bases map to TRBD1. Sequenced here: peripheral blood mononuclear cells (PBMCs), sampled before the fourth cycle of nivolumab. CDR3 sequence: CATSRGDRGIMNTEAFF. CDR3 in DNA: TGTGCCACCAGCAGAGGGGACAGGGGAATAATGAACACTGAAGCTTTCTTT.